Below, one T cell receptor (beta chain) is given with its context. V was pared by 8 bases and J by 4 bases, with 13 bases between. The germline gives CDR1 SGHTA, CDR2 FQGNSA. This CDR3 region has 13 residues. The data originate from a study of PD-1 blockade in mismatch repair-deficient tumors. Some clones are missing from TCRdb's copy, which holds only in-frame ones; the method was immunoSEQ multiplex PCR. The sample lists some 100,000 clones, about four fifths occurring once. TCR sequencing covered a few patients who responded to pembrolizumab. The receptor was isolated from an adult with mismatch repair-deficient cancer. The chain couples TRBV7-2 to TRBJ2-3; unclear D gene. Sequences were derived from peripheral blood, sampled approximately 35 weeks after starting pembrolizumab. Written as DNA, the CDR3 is TGTGCCAGCCGACCCGCGCGGCCAGATACGCAGTATTTT. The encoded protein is CASRPARPDTQYF. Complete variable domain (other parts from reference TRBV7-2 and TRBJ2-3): GAGVSQSPSNKVTEKGKDVELRCDPISGHTALYWYRQSLGQGLEFLIYFQGNSAPDKSGLPSDRFSAERTGGSVSTLTIQRTQQEDSAVYLCASRPARPDTQYFGPGTRLTVL.